These T cell receptor beta chains were read from a single sample in a study of blood T cell repertoires in COVID-19. Assay: immunoSEQ multiplex PCR; the TCRdb copy retains only in-frame clones and omits some. The sample lists fewer than 65,000 clones, about 89% occurring once. Sequenced: peripheral blood. These receptors were collected from a woman aged 55-70 years with active or convalescent COVID-19. Each CDR3 is given with its conserved first and last residue. The order of the fields is J gene, V gene, D gene, clone size, CDR3 protein, CDR3 DNA. D genes are given only for firm matches. Size tells how often a clone was seen (once, few, many) or the class of an expanded clone, and some rows leave it out.

TRBJ1-1 | TRBV28 | NA | NA | CASSLLSLRTEAFF | TGTGCCAGCAGTTTGCTATCGTTGAGGACTGAAGCTTTCTTT
TRBJ1-1 | TRBV15 | NA | NA | CATSRGQRGSTEAFF | TGTGCCACCAGCAGAGGGCAGCGGGGGAGCACTGAAGCTTTCTTT
TRBJ2-1 | TRBV7-2 | TRBD2 | NA | CASSLAGVKEQFF | TGTGCCAGCAGTTTAGCGGGAGTTAAAGAGCAGTTCTTC
TRBJ1-5 | TRBV6-5 | TRBD1 | NA | CASSRDRGQPQHF | TGTGCCAGCAGTAGGGACAGGGGACAGCCCCAGCATTTT
TRBJ2-3 | TRBV4-1 | TRBD2 | NA | CASSKVAGASTDTQYF | TGCGCCAGCAGTAAAGTAGCGGGGGCCTCCACAGATACGCAGTATTTT
TRBJ1-5 | TRBV30 | NA | few | CAWSVMGDQPQHF | TGTGCCTGGAGTGTAATGGGAGATCAGCCCCAGCATTTT
TRBJ1-5 | TRBV24-1 | NA | few | CATSDLLSSGPQHF | TGTGCCACCAGTGATTTACTGTCTTCGGGGCCCCAGCATTTT
TRBJ2-3 | TRBV11-3 | TRBD1 | NA | CASSLGGTVSDTQYF | TGTGCCAGCAGCTTAGGGGGGACAGTCTCAGATACGCAGTATTTT
TRBJ2-1 | TRBV20-1 | TRBD2 | NA | CSARGLAGVYNEQFF | TGCAGTGCTCGTGGACTAGCGGGGGTTTACAATGAGCAGTTCTTC
TRBJ2-1 | TRBV6-2/TRBV6-3 | TRBD2 | NA | CASSYGRRLAGYNEQFF | TGTGCCAGCAGTTACGGGCGGAGACTAGCGGGTTACAATGAGCAGTTCTTC
TRBJ2-3 | TRBV28 | TRBD1 | NA | CASSSIGTGNPDTQYF | TGTGCCAGCAGTTCAATCGGGACAGGGAACCCAGATACGCAGTATTTT
TRBJ1-1 | TRBV7-2 | NA | NA | CASSSGRGNTEAFF | TGTGCCAGCAGCTCGGGCCGGGGGAACACTGAAGCTTTCTTT
TRBJ1-1 | TRBV4-2 | NA | once | CASSQERGVYTEAFF | TGTGCCAGCAGCCAAGAAAGGGGTGTGTACACTGAAGCTTTCTTT
TRBJ1-6 | TRBV30 | TRBD1 | NA | CAWSGQGVYSPLHF | TGTGCCTGGAGTGGACAGGGGGTTTATTCACCCCTCCACTTT
TRBJ2-2 | TRBV28 | NA | once | CASGSPWGELFF | TGTGCCAGCGGTAGCCCGTGGGGGGAGCTGTTTTTT
TRBJ2-3 | TRBV27 | NA | NA | CASSFQPGGTDTQYF | TGTGCCAGCAGTTTCCAACCAGGAGGGACAGATACGCAGTATTTT
TRBJ1-5 | TRBV4-1 | TRBD1 | NA | CASSQTPGTANQPQHF | TGCGCCAGCAGCCAAACCCCCGGGACAGCCAATCAGCCCCAGCATTTT
TRBJ2-6 | TRBV5-1 | TRBD2 | NA | CASSRRTSGGTMSGANVLTF | TGCGCCAGCAGCCGTCGGACTAGCGGGGGGACCATGTCTGGGGCCAACGTCCTGACTTTC
TRBJ1-3 | TRBV5-1 | NA | NA | CASSLIPGDSGNTIYF | TGCGCCAGCAGCTTGATACCAGGGGACTCTGGAAACACCATATATTTT
TRBJ1-1 | TRBV30 | TRBD1 | few | CAWSGDRDTEAFF | TGTGCCTGGAGTGGGGACAGGGACACTGAAGCTTTCTTT
TRBJ2-7 | TRBV19 | NA | few | CASSILAGDYEQYF | TGTGCCAGTAGTATACTGGCAGGGGACTACGAGCAGTACTTC
TRBJ2-3 | TRBV25-1 | NA | NA | CASRASDTQYF | TGTGCCAGCAGGGCCTCAGATACGCAGTATTTT
TRBJ2-6 | TRBV24-1 | NA | NA | CATSDPTSTSSGANVLTF | TGTGCCACCAGTGATCCGACTAGTACAAGCTCTGGGGCCAACGTCCTGACTTTC